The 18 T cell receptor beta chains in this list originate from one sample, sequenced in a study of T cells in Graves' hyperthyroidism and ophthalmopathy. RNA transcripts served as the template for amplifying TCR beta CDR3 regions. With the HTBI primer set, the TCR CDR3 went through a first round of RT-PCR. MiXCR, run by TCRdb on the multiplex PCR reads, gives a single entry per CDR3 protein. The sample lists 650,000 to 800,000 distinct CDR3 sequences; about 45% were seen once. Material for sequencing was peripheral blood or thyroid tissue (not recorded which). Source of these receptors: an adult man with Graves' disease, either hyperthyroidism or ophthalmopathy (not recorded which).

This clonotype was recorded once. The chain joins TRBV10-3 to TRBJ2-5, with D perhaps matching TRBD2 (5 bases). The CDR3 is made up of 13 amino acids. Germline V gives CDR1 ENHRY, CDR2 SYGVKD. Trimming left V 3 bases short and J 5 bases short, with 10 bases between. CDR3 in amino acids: CAISEGSPETQYF. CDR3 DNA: TGTGCCATCAGTGAAGGGAGCCCGGAGACCCAGTACTTC.

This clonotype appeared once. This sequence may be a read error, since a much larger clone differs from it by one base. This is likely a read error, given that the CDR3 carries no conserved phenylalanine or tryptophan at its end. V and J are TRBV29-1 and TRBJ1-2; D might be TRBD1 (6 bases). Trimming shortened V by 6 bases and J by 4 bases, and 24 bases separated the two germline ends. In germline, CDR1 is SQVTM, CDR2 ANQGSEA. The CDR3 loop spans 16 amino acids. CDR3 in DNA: TGCAGCGTGGCACAGGGAACGAAAGGAGAAGTCTATGGCTACACCCTC. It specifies CSVAQGTKGEVYGYTL.

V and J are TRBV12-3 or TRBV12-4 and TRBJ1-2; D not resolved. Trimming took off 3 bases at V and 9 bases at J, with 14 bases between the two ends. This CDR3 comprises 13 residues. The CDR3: CASSLPEATSYTF. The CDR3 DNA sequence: TGTGCCAGCAGTTTGCCGGAGGCTACAAGCTACACCTTC.

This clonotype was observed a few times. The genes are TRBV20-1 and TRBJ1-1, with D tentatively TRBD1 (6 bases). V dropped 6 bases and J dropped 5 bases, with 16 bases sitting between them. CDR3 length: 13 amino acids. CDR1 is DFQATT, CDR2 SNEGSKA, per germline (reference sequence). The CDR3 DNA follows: TGCAGTGCGCAGGGGCGCGGGGGAACTGAAGCTTTCTTT. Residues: CSAQGRGGTEAFF.

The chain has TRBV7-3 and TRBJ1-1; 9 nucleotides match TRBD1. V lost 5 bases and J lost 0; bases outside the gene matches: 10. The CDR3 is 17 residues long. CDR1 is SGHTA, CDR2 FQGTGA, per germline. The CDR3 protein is CASSSTTGGYMNTEAFF. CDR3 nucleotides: TGTGCCAGCAGCAGTACGACAGGGGGTTACATGAACACTGAAGCTTTCTTT.

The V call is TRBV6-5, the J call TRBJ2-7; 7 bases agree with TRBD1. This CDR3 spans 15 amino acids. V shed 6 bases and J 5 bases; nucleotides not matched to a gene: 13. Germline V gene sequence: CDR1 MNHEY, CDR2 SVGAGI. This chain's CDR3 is CASSPRQGLGNEQYF. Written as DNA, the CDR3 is TGTGCCAGCAGCCCCCGACAGGGTCTGGGGAACGAGCAGTACTTC.

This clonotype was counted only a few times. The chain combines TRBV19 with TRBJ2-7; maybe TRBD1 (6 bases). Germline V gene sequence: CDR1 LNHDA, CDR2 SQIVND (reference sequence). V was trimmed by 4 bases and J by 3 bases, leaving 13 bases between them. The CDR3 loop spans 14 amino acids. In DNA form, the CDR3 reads TGTGCCAGTAGTACGGGACATTCGCTCTACGAGCAGTACTTC. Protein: CASSTGHSLYEQYF.

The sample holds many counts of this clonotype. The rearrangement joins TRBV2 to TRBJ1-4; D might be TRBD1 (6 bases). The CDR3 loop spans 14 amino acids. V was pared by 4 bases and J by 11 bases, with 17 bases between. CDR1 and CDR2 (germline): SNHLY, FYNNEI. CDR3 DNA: TGTGCCAGCAGTGGTGAACAGGGTGACTTGAAACTGTTTTTT. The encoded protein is CASSGEQGDLKLFF.

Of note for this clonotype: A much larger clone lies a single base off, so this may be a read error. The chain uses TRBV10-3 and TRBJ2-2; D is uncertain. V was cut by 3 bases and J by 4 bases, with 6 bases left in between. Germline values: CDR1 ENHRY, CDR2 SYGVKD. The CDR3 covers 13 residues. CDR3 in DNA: TGTGCCATCAGTGAACGAGTCACCGGGGAGCTGTTTTTT. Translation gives CAISERVTGELFF.

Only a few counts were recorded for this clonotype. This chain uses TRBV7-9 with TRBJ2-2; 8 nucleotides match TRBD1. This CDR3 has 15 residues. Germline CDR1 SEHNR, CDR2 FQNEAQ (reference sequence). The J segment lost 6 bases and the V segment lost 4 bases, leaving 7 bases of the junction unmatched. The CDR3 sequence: CASSSQGVLAGELFF. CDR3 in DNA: TGTGCCAGCAGCTCACAGGGGGTTCTGGCCGGGGAGCTGTTTTTT.

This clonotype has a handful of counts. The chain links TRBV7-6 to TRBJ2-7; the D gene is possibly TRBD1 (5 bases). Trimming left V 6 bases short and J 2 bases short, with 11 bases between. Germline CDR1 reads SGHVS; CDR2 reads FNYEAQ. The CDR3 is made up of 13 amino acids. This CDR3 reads CASSRGLPYEQYF. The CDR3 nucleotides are TGTGCCAGCAGTAGGGGTCTTCCCTACGAGCAGTACTTC.

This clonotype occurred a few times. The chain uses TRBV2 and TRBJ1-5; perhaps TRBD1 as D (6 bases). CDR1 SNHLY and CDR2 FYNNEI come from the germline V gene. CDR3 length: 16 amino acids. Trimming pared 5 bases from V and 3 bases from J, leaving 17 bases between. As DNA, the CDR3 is TGTGCCAGCAGTACAGGGACCCGGGTAACCAATCAGCCCCAGCATTTT. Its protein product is CASSTGTRVTNQPQHF.

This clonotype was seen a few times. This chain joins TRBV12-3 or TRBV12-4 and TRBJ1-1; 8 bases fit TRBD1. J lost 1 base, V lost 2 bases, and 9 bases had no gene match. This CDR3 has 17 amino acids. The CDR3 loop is CASSLTQGGLGNTEAFF. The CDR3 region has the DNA TGTGCCAGCAGTTTAACACAGGGGGGCCTAGGGAACACTGAAGCTTTCTTT.

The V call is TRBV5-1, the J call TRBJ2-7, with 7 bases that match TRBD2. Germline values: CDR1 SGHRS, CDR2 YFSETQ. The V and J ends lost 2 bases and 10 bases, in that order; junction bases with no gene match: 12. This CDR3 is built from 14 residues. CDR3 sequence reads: CASSFNAGEDGQYF. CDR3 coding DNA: TGCGCCAGCAGCTTTAACGCGGGGGAGGACGGACAGTACTTC.

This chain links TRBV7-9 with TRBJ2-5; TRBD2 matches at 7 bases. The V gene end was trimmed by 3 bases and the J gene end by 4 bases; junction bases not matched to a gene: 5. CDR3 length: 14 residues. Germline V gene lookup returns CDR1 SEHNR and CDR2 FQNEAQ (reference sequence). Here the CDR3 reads CASSFPGGGETQYF. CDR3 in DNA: TGTGCCAGCAGCTTCCCTGGGGGGGGAGAGACCCAGTACTTC.

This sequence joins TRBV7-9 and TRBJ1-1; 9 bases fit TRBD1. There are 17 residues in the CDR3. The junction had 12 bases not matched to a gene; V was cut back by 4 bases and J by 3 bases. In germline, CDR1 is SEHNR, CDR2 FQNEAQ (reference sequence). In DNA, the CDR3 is TGTGCCAGCAGCTCGCACGACCTACAGGGGGCTGACACTGAAGCTTTCTTT. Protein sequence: CASSSHDLQGADTEAFF.

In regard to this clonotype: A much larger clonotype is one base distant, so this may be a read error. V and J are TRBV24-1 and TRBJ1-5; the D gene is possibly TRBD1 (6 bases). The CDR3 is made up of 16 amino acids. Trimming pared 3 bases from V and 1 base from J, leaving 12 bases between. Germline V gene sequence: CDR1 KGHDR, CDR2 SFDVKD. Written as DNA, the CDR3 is TGTGCCACCAGTGATGCAGGGGCCGCAAGCAATCAGCCCCAGCATTTT. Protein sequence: CATSDAGAASNQPQHF.

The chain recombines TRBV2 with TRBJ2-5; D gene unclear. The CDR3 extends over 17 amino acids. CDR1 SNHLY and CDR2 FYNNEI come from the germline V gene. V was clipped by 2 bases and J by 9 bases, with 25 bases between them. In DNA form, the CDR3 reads TGTGCCAGCAGTGAAACTCCCTGGGTCACTCCAATACAGCCCCAGTACTTC. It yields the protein CASSETPWVTPIQPQYF.